This T cell receptor beta chain was recovered during a study of CD8+CD57+ T cells in acquired aplastic anemia. About the research overall: Isolated CD4+ and CD8+ cells, once sorted, yielded DNA averaging around 3 ug.

Sequenced patients had shown CD8+CD57+ cell expansion by flow cytometry. At the time of blood sampling, patients had not yet received any therapy. This clonotype was recorded at least ten times. Genomic DNA acted as the template from which TCR beta VDJ combination and CDR3 sequence profiling were carried out. TCRdb analysed the reads with MiXCR anew, one entry per CDR3 protein. Among approximately 150,000 distinct CDR3 sequences listed, roughly half were seen once. CDR3 length equals 16 residues. V lost 3 bases to trimming and J lost 4 bases; unmatched junction nucleotides: 5. CDR1 and CDR2 from the germline V gene are SGHTA and FQGNSA.

The J gene is TRBJ2-1, the V gene TRBV7-2; 11 bases align to TRBD2. Sequencing was done on a sample of sorted CD4+, CD8+, or CD8+CD57+ T cells (not recorded which) from PBMCs. The TCR sequence derives from a human donor with aplastic anemia. The CDR3 DNA follows: TGTGCCAGCAGCTTCCGTCCTAGCGGGGGGTACAATGAGCAGTTCTTC. Protein sequence: CASSFRPSGGYNEQFF.